These 19 T cell receptor beta chains came from one sample sequenced in a study of molecular identifiers for immune sequencing clone quantification. Using its own MiXCR run on the PCR reads, TCRdb lists one record per CDR3 protein. The table records around 470,000 distinct CDR3 sequences, less than 30% of them present only once. The material sequenced was naive CD8+ T cells from blood, with Jurkat cell RNA spiked in. Indicated subset: FACS-sorted CD8+CD4-CCR7+CD45RA+ naive T cells. These receptors were taken from a human donor in good health. Some libraries in this study had Jurkat cell RNA spiked in.

As concerns this clonotype: One base away lies a much larger clone, so this may be a sequencing read error. The chain recombines TRBV13 with TRBJ1-1; D unclear. The CDR3 has 15 residues. Trimming removed 5 bases from V and 0 bases from J, with 13 bases in between. The germline V gene has CDR1 PRHDT and CDR2 FYEKMQ (reference sequence). The CDR3 sequence is CASSLPPTMNTEAFF. As DNA, the CDR3 is TGTGCCAGCAGCCTCCCGCCCACCATGAACACTGAAGCTTTCTTT.

This clonotype has at least ten counts. This chain joins TRBV5-1 and TRBJ2-4; D might be TRBD1 (6 bases). The CDR3 contains 11 residues. Trimming removed 6 bases at V and 5 bases at J, with 6 bases between. Per the germline V gene, CDR1 is SGHRS and CDR2 is YFSETQ. As DNA, the CDR3 is TGCGCCAGCAAGGGGGAAAACATTCAGTACTTC. Protein: CASKGENIQYF.

This clonotype was found a few times. The chain combines TRBV20-1 with TRBJ2-2; D not resolved. Germline V gives CDR1 DFQATT, CDR2 SNEGSKA (reference sequence). The CDR3 totals 14 residues. V gave up 4 bases and J gave up 0 bases, with 9 bases separating them. CDR3 sequence reads: CSAKPATNTGELFF. CDR3 in DNA: TGCAGTGCTAAACCTGCAACGAACACCGGGGAGCTGTTTTTT.

This clonotype has ten or more counts. The J gene is TRBJ1-1, the V gene TRBV18; D remains ambiguous. Germline values: CDR1 KGHSH, CDR2 LQKENI. The CDR3 totals 13 residues. V was cut by 2 bases and J by 0 bases, with 4 bases left in between. The CDR3 nucleotides are TGTGCCAGCTCACCAGGCATGAACACTGAAGCTTTCTTT. It is translated as CASSPGMNTEAFF.

This clonotype was observed a few times. The V call is TRBV30, the J call TRBJ1-4; maybe TRBD1 (5 bases). In germline, CDR1 is GTSNPN, CDR2 SVGIG (reference sequence). V lost 1 base and J 5 bases, leaving 8 bases between the germline ends. The CDR3 covers 13 residues. The chain's CDR3 is CAWSDGGNEKLFF. CDR3 nucleotide sequence: TGTGCCTGGAGTGATGGGGGGAATGAAAAACTGTTTTTT.

The chain is built from TRBV6-6 and TRBJ2-7, with TRBD1 identical over 8 bases. Germline V gene data show CDR1 as MNHNY and CDR2 as SVGAGI (reference sequence). Trimming cost V 2 bases and J 3 bases; bases outside gene matches: 6. The CDR3 consists of 15 residues. The CDR3 DNA sequence: TGTGCCAGCAGTTACCCGGACAGGGACGACTACGAGCAGTACTTC. Amino acid sequence: CASSYPDRDDYEQYF.

This clonotype was seen a handful of times. The gene calls are TRBV7-2 and TRBJ2-7; D is possibly TRBD1 (5 bases). CDR3 length: 16 amino acids. Deletions cut 3 bases from V and 3 bases from J, with 18 bases between. The germline V gene encodes CDR1 SGHTA and CDR2 FQGNSA. CDR3: CASSFGHDERRYEQYF. The CDR3 DNA is TGTGCCAGCAGCTTCGGACACGACGAGAGACGCTACGAGCAGTACTTC. The full variable domain, with the rest looked up from reference TRBV7-2 and TRBJ2-7, is GAGVSQSPSNKVTEKGKDVELRCDPISGHTALYWYRQSLGQGLEFLIYFQGNSAPDKSGLPSDRFSAERTGGSVSTLTIQRTQQEDSAVYLCASSFGHDERRYEQYFGPGTRLTVT.

The genes are TRBV7-9 and TRBJ2-1; possibly TRBD2 for D (6 bases). Trimming pared 7 bases from V and 9 bases from J, leaving 19 bases between. This CDR3 region has 14 residues. CDR1 is SEHNR and CDR2 is FQNEAQ in the germline V gene (reference sequence). CDR3 amino acids: CASTQTSSLGEQFF. As DNA, the CDR3 is TGTGCCAGCACCCAGACTAGTTCCCTGGGTGAGCAGTTCTTC. Supplemented by reference TRBV7-9 and TRBJ2-1, the full variable domain reads DTGVSQNPRHKITKRGQNVTFRCDPISEHNRLYWYRQTLGQGPEFLTYFQNEAQLEKSRLLSDRFSAERPKGSFSTLEIQRTEQGDSAMYLCASTQTSSLGEQFFGPGTRLTVL.

DNA of the CDR3: TGCGCCAGCAGTCTCAACGGCGGGACAGGGCTCTCCGAGCAGTACTTC. Translated, it gives CASSLNGGTGLSEQYF. This sequence joins TRBV4-1 and TRBJ2-7; 9 bases are shared with TRBD1. CDR3 length: 16 amino acids. Germline assignment: CDR1 MGHRA and CDR2 YSYEKL. With 6 bases clipped from V and 6 bases from J, the junction kept 15 bases outside the gene matches.

The chain links TRBV7-2 to TRBJ1-5; D remains ambiguous. This CDR3 is built from 13 residues. Germline CDR1 SGHTA, CDR2 FQGNSA. V was cut by 3 bases and J by 16 bases, with 19 bases left in between. The CDR3 spells CASSFGGWSLFHF. The CDR3 nucleotides read TGTGCCAGCAGCTTTGGTGGGTGGAGCCTCTTTCATTTT.

This clonotype came up once. Compared with germline, one end of the junction differs, possibly owing to a read error. The V gene is TRBV6-2 or TRBV6-3, the J gene TRBJ2-2, with a tentative D call TRBD2 (5 bases). Germline CDR1 MNHEY, CDR2 SVGEGT. The CDR3 is made up of 15 amino acids. In DNA form, the CDR3 reads TGTGCCAGCAGTGGGAGTGATTCGAACACCGGGGAGCCGTTTTTT. It encodes CASSGSDSNTGEPFF.

This clonotype was seen many times. The chain is built from TRBV7-2 and TRBJ2-1; D is possibly TRBD2 (5 bases). Trimming left V 6 bases short and J 4 bases short, with 13 bases between. CDR3 size: 14 residues. Germline V CDR1 and CDR2: SGHTA, FQGNSA. CDR3 nucleotides: TGTGCCAGCAGTCGGACTGGAACGTACAATGAGCAGTTCTTC. This sequence encodes CASSRTGTYNEQFF.

This clonotype was counted between two and nine times. CDR3: CASSYAFGPDITGELFF. As DNA, the CDR3 is TGTGCCAGCAGTTACGCTTTTGGACCAGACATCACCGGGGAGCTGTTTTTT. The chain combines TRBV6-6 with TRBJ2-2; no definite D call. Trimming left V 2 bases short and J 4 bases short, with 17 bases between. CDR3 size: 17 residues. CDR1 is MNHNY and CDR2 is SVGAGI in the germline V gene (reference sequence).

This clonotype was observed many times. The CDR3, as DNA: TGCAGCGTTGAAGATCTTGGGGTGGAACAGGGGGGAACTGAAGCTTTCTTT. Amino acid sequence: CSVEDLGVEQGGTEAFF. The chain uses TRBV29-1 and TRBJ1-1, with 8 nucleotides matching TRBD1. Looked up from germline, CDR1 is SQVTM and CDR2 is ANQGSEA. This CDR3 spans 17 amino acids. V gave up 0 bases and J gave up 5 bases; unmatched junction bases: 14.

This clonotype showed up just a few times. CDR3 sequence reads: CASSDGRNSYEQYF. CDR3 DNA: TGTGCCAGCAGCGACGGCCGGAACTCCTACGAGCAGTACTTC. The genes are TRBV7-2 and TRBJ2-7; no clear D gene. Germline CDR1 SGHTA, CDR2 FQGNSA. The CDR3 spans 14 residues. With 5 bases removed from V and 0 bases from J, the gap between germline ends came to 11 bases.

This clonotype was seen at least ten times. The chain carries TRBV5-6 and TRBJ2-7; the D gene is possibly TRBD2 (6 bases). The CDR3 has 12 amino acids. Trimming pared 4 bases from V and 7 bases from J, leaving 12 bases between. The germline V gene encodes CDR1 SGHDT and CDR2 YYEEEE. The CDR3 spells CASSEGLGEQYF. DNA for the CDR3: TGTGCCAGCAGCGAGGGACTTGGGGAGCAGTACTTC.

In its sample, this clonotype was seen once. Without the conserved terminal phenylalanine or tryptophan, this CDR3 likely stems from a read error. The CDR3 DNA sequence: TGCGCCAGCAGCCGAACCTTCGGGTCCTACAATGAGCAGTTCTCC. Translating gives CASSRTFGSYNEQFS. The genes are TRBV4-1 and TRBJ2-1; D not certain. Trimming took 4 bases from V and 1 from J, leaving 11 bases between them. The length of the CDR3 is 15 residues. Germline V gene sequence: CDR1 MGHRA, CDR2 YSYEKL.

The chain uses TRBV19 and TRBJ1-1, with unresolved D. Germline assignment: CDR1 LNHDA and CDR2 SQIVND (reference sequence). V dropped 7 bases and J dropped 4 bases, with 13 bases sitting between them. The CDR3 is 13 amino acids. DNA for the CDR3: TGTGCCAGTACCGGGGTGAGGTTCACTGAAGCTTTCTTT. Its translation is CASTGVRFTEAFF.

This rearrangement joins TRBV5-1 to TRBJ1-1; D is ambiguous. From germline, CDR1 is SGHRS and CDR2 YFSETQ. The CDR3 consists of 16 residues. Trimming took 0 bases from V and 1 from J, leaving 13 bases between them. The CDR3 protein is CASSLAGVITNTEAFF. Written as DNA, the CDR3 is TGCGCCAGCAGCTTGGCCGGGGTTATTACGAACACTGAAGCTTTCTTT.